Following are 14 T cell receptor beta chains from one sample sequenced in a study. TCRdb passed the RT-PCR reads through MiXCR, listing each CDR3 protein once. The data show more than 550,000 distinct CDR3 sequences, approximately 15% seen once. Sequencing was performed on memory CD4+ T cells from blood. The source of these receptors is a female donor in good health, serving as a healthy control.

CDR3 amino acids: CASSERARGDGYTF. The CDR3 DNA reads TGTGCCAGCAGTGAAAGGGCCAGGGGCGATGGCTACACCTTC. The chain links TRBV6-1 to TRBJ1-2; weak D call: TRBD1 (6 bases). CDR1 MNHNS and CDR2 SASEGT come from the germline V gene. V gave up 2 bases and J gave up 6 bases, with 13 bases separating them. The CDR3 runs 14 residues.

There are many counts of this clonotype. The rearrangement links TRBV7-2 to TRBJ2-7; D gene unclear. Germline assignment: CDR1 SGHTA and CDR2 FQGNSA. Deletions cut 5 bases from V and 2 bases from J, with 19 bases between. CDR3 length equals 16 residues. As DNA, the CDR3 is TGTGCCAGCAGCCCTCGGTCGGGCGCGTCCCCCTACGAGCAGTACTTC. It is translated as CASSPRSGASPYEQYF.

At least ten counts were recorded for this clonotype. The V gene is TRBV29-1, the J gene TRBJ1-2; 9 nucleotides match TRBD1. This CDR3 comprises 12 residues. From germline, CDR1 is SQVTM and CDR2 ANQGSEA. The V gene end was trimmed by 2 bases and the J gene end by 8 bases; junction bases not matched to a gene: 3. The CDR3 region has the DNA TGCAGCGTTGAAAGGACAGGGGAGGGCTACACCTTC. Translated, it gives CSVERTGEGYTF.

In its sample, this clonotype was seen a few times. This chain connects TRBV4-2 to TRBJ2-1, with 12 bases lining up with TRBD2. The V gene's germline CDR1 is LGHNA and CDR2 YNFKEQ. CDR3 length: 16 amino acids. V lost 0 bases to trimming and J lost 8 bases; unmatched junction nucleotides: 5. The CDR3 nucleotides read TGTGCCAGCAGCCAAGAGCTGACTAGCGGGAGCTATGAGCAGTTCTTC. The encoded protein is CASSQELTSGSYEQFF.

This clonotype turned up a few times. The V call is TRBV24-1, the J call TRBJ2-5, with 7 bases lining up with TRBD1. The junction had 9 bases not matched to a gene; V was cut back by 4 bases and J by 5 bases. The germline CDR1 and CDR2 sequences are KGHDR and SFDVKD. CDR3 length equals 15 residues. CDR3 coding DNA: TGTGCCACCAGTGACTCTAGGGGGCGAGGGGAGACCCAGTACTTC. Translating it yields CATSDSRGRGETQYF.

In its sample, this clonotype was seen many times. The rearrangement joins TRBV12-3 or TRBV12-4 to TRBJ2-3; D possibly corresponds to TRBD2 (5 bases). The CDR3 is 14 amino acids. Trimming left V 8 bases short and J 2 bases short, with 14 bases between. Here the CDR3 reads CASQAVPITDTQYF. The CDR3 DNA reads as TGTGCCAGCCAAGCGGTACCGATCACAGATACGCAGTATTTT.

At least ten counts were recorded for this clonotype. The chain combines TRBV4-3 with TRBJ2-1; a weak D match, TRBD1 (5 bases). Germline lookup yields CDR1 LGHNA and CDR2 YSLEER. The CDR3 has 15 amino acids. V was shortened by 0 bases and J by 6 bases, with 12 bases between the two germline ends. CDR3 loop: CASSQEPGLTNEQFF. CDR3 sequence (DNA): TGCGCCAGCAGCCAAGAACCAGGGTTGACCAATGAGCAGTTCTTC.

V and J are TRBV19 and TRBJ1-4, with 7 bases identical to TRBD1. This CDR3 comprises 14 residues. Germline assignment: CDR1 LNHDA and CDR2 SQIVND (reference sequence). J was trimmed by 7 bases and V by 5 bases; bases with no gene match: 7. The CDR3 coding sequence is TGTGCCAGTAGTCGCCGGGACAGTCTTGAAAAACTGTTTTTT. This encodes CASSRRDSLEKLFF.

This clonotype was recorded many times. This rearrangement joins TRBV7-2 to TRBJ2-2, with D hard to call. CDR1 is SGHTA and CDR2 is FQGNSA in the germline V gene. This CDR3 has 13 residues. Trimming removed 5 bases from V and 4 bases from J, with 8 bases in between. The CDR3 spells CASSGQLTGELFF. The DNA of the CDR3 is TGTGCCAGCAGCGGCCAACTCACCGGGGAGCTGTTTTTT.

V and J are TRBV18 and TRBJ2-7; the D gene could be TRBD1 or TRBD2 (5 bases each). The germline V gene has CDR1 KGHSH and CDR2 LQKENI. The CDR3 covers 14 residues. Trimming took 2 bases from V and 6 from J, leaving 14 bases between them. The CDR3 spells CASSPRDQGTEQYF. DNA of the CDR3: TGTGCCAGCTCACCAAGGGACCAGGGTACCGAGCAGTACTTC.

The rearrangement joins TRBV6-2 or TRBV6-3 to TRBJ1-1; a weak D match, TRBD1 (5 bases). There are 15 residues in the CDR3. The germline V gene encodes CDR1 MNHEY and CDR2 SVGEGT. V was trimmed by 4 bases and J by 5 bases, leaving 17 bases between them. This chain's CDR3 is CASSSPDKAGTEAFF. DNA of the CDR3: TGTGCCAGCAGTTCCCCGGACAAGGCAGGGACTGAAGCTTTCTTT.

The CDR3 coding sequence is TGCGCCAGCAGCTCGCCCACGACAGGGCAGATGAACACTGAAGCTTTCTTT. This gives the protein CASSSPTTGQMNTEAFF. The chain recombines TRBV5-1 with TRBJ1-1; 7 nucleotides agree with TRBD1. The CDR3 has 17 residues. The V segment lost 3 bases and the J segment 0 bases; nucleotides outside the gene matches: 11. Germline-derived CDR1 and CDR2 are SGHRS and YFSETQ.

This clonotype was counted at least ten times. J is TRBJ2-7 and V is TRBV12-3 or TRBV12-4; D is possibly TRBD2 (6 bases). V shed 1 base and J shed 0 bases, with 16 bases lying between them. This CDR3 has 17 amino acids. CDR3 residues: CASSLVPGWRGSYEQYF. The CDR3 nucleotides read TGTGCCAGCAGTTTAGTACCAGGTTGGAGGGGCTCCTACGAGCAGTACTTC.

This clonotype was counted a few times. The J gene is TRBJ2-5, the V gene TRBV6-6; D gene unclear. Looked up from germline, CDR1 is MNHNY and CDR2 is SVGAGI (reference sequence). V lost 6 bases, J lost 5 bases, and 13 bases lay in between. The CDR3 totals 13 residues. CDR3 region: CASRIPILETQYF. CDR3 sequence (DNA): TGTGCCAGCAGAATACCAATCCTTGAGACCCAGTACTTC.